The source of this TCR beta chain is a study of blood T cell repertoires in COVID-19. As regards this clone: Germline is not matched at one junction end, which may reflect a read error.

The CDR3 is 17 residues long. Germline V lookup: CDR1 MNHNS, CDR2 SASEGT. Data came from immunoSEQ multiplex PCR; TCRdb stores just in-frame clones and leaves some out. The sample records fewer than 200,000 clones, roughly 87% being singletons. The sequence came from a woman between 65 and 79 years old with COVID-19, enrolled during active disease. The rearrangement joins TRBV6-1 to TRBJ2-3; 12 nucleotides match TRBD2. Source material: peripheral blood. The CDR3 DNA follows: TGTGCCAGCACTGAAGGGCTAGCGGGGGGGAGCCGGGATACGCAGTATTTT. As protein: CASTEGLAGGSRDTQYF.